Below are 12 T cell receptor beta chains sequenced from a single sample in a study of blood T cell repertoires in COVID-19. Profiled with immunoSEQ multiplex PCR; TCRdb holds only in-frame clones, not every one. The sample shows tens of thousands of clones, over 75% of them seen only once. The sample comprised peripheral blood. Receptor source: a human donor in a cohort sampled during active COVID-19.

The CDR3: CASSLAGQGAIYEQYF. DNA of the CDR3: TGTGCCAGCAGCTTAGCGGGACAGGGGGCGATCTACGAGCAGTACTTC. The chain uses TRBV7-2 and TRBJ2-7; TRBD1 aligns across 12 bases. The CDR3 has 16 residues. V lost 0 bases, J lost 3 bases, and 3 bases stayed unmatched. Germline V gene sequence: CDR1 SGHTA, CDR2 FQGNSA.

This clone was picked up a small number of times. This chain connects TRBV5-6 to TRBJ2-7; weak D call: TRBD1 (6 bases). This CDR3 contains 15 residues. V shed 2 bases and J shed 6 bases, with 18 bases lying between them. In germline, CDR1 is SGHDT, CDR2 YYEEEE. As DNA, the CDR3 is TGTGCCAGCAGCTTTTTCTCAACAGGGATCCGCGAGCAGTACTTC. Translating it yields CASSFFSTGIREQYF.

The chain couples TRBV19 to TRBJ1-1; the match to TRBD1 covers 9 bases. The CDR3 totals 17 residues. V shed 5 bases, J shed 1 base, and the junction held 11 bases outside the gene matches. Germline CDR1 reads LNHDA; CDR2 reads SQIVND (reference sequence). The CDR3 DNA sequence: TGTGCCAGTAGTGATCTTCAGCCGGGACAGGGGAACACTGAAGCTTTCTTT. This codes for CASSDLQPGQGNTEAFF.

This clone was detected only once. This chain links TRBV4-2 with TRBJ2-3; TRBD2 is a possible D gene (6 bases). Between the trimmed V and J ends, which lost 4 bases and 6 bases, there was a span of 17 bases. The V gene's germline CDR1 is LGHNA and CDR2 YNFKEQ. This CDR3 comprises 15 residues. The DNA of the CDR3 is TGTGCCAGCAGCCCCGGGGGACCCCGTAGGGATACGCAGTATTTT. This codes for CASSPGGPRRDTQYF.

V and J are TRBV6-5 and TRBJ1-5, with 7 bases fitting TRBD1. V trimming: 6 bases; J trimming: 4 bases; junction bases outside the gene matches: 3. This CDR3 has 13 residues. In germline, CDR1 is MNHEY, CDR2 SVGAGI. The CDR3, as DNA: TGTGCCAGCAGAGGGGGCTCTAATCAGCCCCAGCATTTT. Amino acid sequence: CASRGGSNQPQHF.

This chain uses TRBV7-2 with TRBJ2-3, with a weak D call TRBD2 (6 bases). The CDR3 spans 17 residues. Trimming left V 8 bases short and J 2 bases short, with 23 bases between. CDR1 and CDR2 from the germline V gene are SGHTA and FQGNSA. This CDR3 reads CASGESAWRDPTDTQYF. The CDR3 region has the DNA TGTGCCAGCGGTGAGTCAGCTTGGCGGGATCCCACAGATACGCAGTATTTT.

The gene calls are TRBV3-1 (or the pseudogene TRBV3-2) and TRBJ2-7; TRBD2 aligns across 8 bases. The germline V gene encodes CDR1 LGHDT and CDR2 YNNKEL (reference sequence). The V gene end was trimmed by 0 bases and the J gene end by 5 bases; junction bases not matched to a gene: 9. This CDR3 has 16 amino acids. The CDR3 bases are TGTGCCAGCAGCCAAGATGGGGAGACTAGCGCAAACGAGCAGTACTTC. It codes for CASSQDGETSANEQYF.

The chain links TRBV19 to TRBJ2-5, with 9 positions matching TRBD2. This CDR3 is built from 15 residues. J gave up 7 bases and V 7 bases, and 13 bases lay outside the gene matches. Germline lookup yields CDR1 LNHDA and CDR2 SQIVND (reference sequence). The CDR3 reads CASMVGVAGVGTQYF. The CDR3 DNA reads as TGTGCCAGTATGGTCGGGGTAGCGGGAGTCGGGACCCAGTACTTC.

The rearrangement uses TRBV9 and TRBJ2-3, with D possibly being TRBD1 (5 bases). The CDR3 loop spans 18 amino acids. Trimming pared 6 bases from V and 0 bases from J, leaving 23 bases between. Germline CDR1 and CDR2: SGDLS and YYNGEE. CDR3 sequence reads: CASTKGLGRHTSTDTQYF. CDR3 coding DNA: TGTGCCAGCACCAAGGGGCTCGGGCGGCATACTAGCACAGATACGCAGTATTTT. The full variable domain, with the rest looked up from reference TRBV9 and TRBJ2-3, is DSGVTQTPKHLITATGQRVTLRCSPRSGDLSVYWYQQSLDQGLQFLIQYYNGEERAKGNILERFSAQQFPDLHSELNLSSLELGDSALYFCASTKGLGRHTSTDTQYFGPGTRLTVL.

CDR3 in DNA: TGCGCCAGCAGCGCCGCCGGAAGGGACAGCCTCTACGAGCAGTACTTC. This sequence encodes CASSAAGRDSLYEQYF. The V call is TRBV5-1, the J call TRBJ2-7, with TRBD1 matching over 7 bases. The CDR3 covers 16 residues. The junction had 13 bases not matched to a gene; V was cut back by 4 bases and J by 3 bases. CDR1 SGHRS and CDR2 YFSETQ come from the germline V gene.

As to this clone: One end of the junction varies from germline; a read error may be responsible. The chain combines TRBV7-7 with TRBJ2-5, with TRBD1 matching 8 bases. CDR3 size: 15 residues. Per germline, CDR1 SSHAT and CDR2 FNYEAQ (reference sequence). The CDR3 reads CASSSSGTGPGTQYF. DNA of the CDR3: TGTGCTAGCAGCTCCTCTGGGACAGGACCGGGAACCCAGTACTTC. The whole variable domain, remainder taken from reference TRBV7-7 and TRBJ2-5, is GAGVSQSPRYKVTKRGQDVTLRCDPISSHATLYWYQQALGQGPEFLTYFNYEAQPDKSGLPSDRFSAERPEGSISTLTIQRTEQRDSAMYRCASSSSGTGPGTQYFGPGTRLLVL.

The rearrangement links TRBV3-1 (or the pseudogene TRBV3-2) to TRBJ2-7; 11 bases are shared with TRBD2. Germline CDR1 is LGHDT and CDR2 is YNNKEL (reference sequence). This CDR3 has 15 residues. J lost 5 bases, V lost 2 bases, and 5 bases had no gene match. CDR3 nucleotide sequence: TGTGCCAGCAGCCAAAACCTAGCGGGAGGTCACGAGCAGTACTTC. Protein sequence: CASSQNLAGGHEQYF.